Listed below are T cell receptor beta chains from one sample, sequenced in a study of patients and donors after allogeneic stem cell transplantation. TCRdb re-called the RT-PCR reads with MiXCR, one entry per CDR3 protein. The sample includes about 72,000 distinct CDR3 sequences, more than 25% of them seen just once. Sequencing used blood, either unsorted or a sorted T cell fraction (not recorded which). All receptors derive from a human donor who was either an allogeneic HSCT recipient or a stem cell or donor lymphocyte infusion donor (not recorded which). It is not recorded whose cells these are; they may come from a transplant donor. CDR3s include the opening cysteine and the closing phenylalanine or tryptophan. Fields, in order: J gene, clone size, D gene, V gene, CDR3 DNA, CDR3 protein. A D gene is named only where the DNA matches it firmly. Size is stated for part of the rows, as once, few or many counts, or as a class when the clone is expanded.

J: TRBJ1-1; size: .; D: .; V: TRBV4-1; DNA: TGCGCCAGCAGCCAAGAGTGGCCGGTGGTCGACCTGTTGGCTTTCTTT; CDR3: CASSQEWPVVDLLAFF
J: TRBJ1-5; size: .; D: TRBD1; V: TRBV7-9; DNA: TGTGCCAGCAGCCCCGAGGGGGCAGGGAATCAGCCCCAGCATTTT; CDR3: CASSPEGAGNQPQHF
J: TRBJ2-5; size: .; D: TRBD1; V: TRBV9; DNA: TGTGCCAGCAGCGTAGGGTACCAGGGGGCCCAGTACTTC; CDR3: CASSVGYQGAQYF
J: TRBJ1-2; size: many; D: TRBD1; V: TRBV18; DNA: TGTGCCAGCTCACCGACAGGGGGCGATGGCTACACCTTC; CDR3: CASSPTGGDGYTF
J: TRBJ1-1; size: few; D: .; V: TRBV12-3/TRBV12-4; DNA: TGTGCCAGCACCGGTAAGGGAGGGGGGAACACTGAAGCTTTCTTT; CDR3: CASTGKGGGNTEAFF
J: TRBJ1-6; size: .; D: .; V: TRBV20-1; DNA: TGCAGTGCAGGGAAGGGCGGAGGACCCCTCCACTTT; CDR3: CSAGKGGGPLHF
J: TRBJ1-2; size: .; D: TRBD1; V: TRBV3-1; DNA: TGTGCCAGCAGCCGCCCGGGACAGGGTGCTGGCTACACCTTC; CDR3: CASSRPGQGAGYTF
J: TRBJ2-2; size: once; D: .; V: TRBV20-1; DNA: TGCAGTGCTAGAGGACGGGCAAGAAGAGAGATCACCGGGGAGCTGTTTTTT; CDR3: CSARGRARREITGELFF
J: TRBJ2-7; size: .; D: .; V: TRBV12-3/TRBV12-4; DNA: TGTGCCAGCAGTCCCACCTCCTACGAGCAGTACTTC; CDR3: CASSPTSYEQYF
J: TRBJ1-1; size: .; D: TRBD1; V: TRBV6-6; DNA: TGTGCCAGCAACGACAGGGTCGAGGCTTTCTTT; CDR3: CASNDRVEAFF
J: TRBJ2-1; size: .; D: TRBD2; V: TRBV7-2; DNA: TGTGCCAGCAGCCTAGTGGGACTAAGGAAGAATGAGCAGTTCTTC; CDR3: CASSLVGLRKNEQFF
J: TRBJ2-7; size: few; D: .; V: TRBV24-1; DNA: TGTGCCACCAGTAATGAGATCCTATACTCCTACGAGCAGTACTTC; CDR3: CATSNEILYSYEQYF
J: TRBJ1-3; size: .; D: .; V: TRBV20-1; DNA: TGCAGTGCTAGAGACGTGAAGGGAGGAGGAAACACCATATATTTT; CDR3: CSARDVKGGGNTIYF
J: TRBJ2-7; size: few; D: .; V: TRBV18; DNA: TGTGCCAGCTCGCCCCCCTCTCGGGAGCAGTACTTC; CDR3: CASSPPSREQYF
J: TRBJ2-7; size: .; D: TRBD2; V: TRBV4-1; DNA: TGCGCCAGCAGCCAAGATGGACTAGCGGGAACCTACGAGCAGTACTTC; CDR3: CASSQDGLAGTYEQYF
J: TRBJ1-1; size: .; D: .; V: TRBV7-9; DNA: TGTGCCAGCAGCTTACCAGTGGGAGCGAGTACACTGAAAGCTTTCTTT; CDR3: CASSLPVGASTLKAFF
J: TRBJ2-3; size: .; D: .; V: TRBV10-3; DNA: TGTGCCATCAGTGACGTAGCGGACCGGGGAGATACGCAGTATTTT; CDR3: CAISDVADRGDTQYF
J: TRBJ2-7; size: few; D: .; V: TRBV12-3/TRBV12-4; DNA: TGTGCCAGCAGTGCCCACACACTTTACGAGCAGTACTTC; CDR3: CASSAHTLYEQYF
J: TRBJ2-1; size: .; D: .; V: TRBV29-1; DNA: TGCAGCGTTTGCAGGGGAGGGGATGAGCAGTTCTTC; CDR3: CSVCRGGDEQFF
J: TRBJ1-1; size: many; D: .; V: TRBV12-3/TRBV12-4; DNA: TGTGCCAGCAGCCCCCTTGCGGGGAACACTGAAGCTTTCTTT; CDR3: CASSPLAGNTEAFF